Each of the 32 T cell receptor beta chains below was sequenced from the same sample in a study of T cell responses to AZD1222 COVID-19 vaccine. The table came from immunoSEQ multiplex PCR; TCRdb's copy has only in-frame clones and leaves some out. The top ten hold roughly 8% of the sample, which has about 130,000 clones, 88% seen once. Specimen: peripheral blood, collected on day 0 of AZD1222 vaccination. The receptor set was obtained from an adult in good health.

The chain recombines TRBV10-3 with TRBJ2-3; 9 bases match TRBD2. The V gene's germline CDR1 is ENHRY and CDR2 SYGVKD. The CDR3 totals 17 residues. V lost 10 bases to trimming and J lost 0 bases; unmatched junction nucleotides: 14. The chain's CDR3 is CATTPHFSGGSTDTQYF. The CDR3 DNA reads as TGTGCCACCACCCCCCACTTTAGCGGGGGAAGCACAGATACGCAGTATTTT.

V gene TRBV25-1 combines with J gene TRBJ2-1, with D hard to call. V was pared by 2 bases and J by 10 bases, with 15 bases between. CDR1 and CDR2 (germline): MGHDK, SYGVNS. This CDR3 comprises 14 residues. CDR3 DNA sequence: TGTGCCAGCAGTGAAGCTAGATCCTCTTTGGAGCAGTTCTTC. Translation gives CASSEARSSLEQFF.

CDR3 bases: TGTGCCAGCAAATCTGGGGGGGCCGTCACCGGGGAGCTGTTTTTT. It encodes CASKSGGAVTGELFF. The chain couples TRBV6-5 to TRBJ2-2; a possible D gene is TRBD2 (7 bases). The V end was cut by 7 bases, the J end by 4 bases, with 16 bases between. The CDR3 runs to 15 residues. Germline assignment: CDR1 MNHEY and CDR2 SVGAGI.

This chain joins TRBV18 and TRBJ2-6, with D possibly TRBD1 on 6 matching bases. V was cut by 2 bases and J by 0 bases, with 8 bases left in between. This CDR3 contains 16 residues. In germline, CDR1 is KGHSH, CDR2 LQKENI. CDR3 protein: CASSPRQVSGANVLTF. DNA of the CDR3: TGTGCCAGCTCACCAAGACAGGTCTCTGGGGCCAACGTCCTGACTTTC. The entire variable domain, with the rest obtained from reference TRBV18 and TRBJ2-6, is as follows: NAGVMQNPRHLVRRRGQEARLRCSPMKGHSHVYWYRQLPEEGLKFMVYLQKENIIDESGMPKERFSAEFPKEGPSILRIQQVVRGDSAAYFCASSPRQVSGANVLTFGAGSRLTVL.

The chain links TRBV6-5 to TRBJ2-1; unclear D gene. V lost 10 bases and J lost 5, with 9 bases in between. The CDR3 spans 11 residues. Looked up from germline, CDR1 is MNHEY and CDR2 is SVGAGI. CDR3 nucleotide sequence: TGTGCCACCCGGCGCAACAATGAGCAGTTCTTC. Protein: CATRRNNEQFF.

The chain has TRBV6-2 or TRBV6-3 and TRBJ2-1; TRBD2 aligns across 7 bases. Germline V CDR1 and CDR2: MNHEY, SVGEGT. The CDR3 extends over 17 amino acids. V trimming: 6 bases; J trimming: 4 bases; junction bases outside the gene matches: 15. For the CDR3, the DNA is TGTGCCAGCAGCTTCCCCCGGAGCGGGGTACCATACAATGAGCAGTTCTTC. It encodes CASSFPRSGVPYNEQFF.

The J gene is TRBJ1-1, the V gene TRBV5-6; a weak D match, TRBD1 (5 bases). This CDR3 is 16 amino acids long. Germline CDR1 and CDR2: SGHDT and YYEEEE. Deletions cut 0 bases from V and 4 bases from J, with 16 bases between. The CDR3 loop reads CASSLAGIGPGTEAFF. CDR3 DNA sequence: TGTGCCAGCAGCTTGGCAGGGATCGGACCGGGCACTGAAGCTTTCTTT.

J is TRBJ2-7 and V is TRBV6-6; no firm D call. The germline V gene has CDR1 MNHNY and CDR2 SVGAGI (reference sequence). V was clipped by 6 bases and J by 2 bases, with 14 bases between them. This CDR3 comprises 14 residues. The CDR3 bases are TGTGCCAGCAGGCAAAGGGCGGAAACCTACGAGCAGTACTTC. It specifies CASRQRAETYEQYF.

The chain joins TRBV19 to TRBJ1-5; 7 bases agree with TRBD1. Germline CDR1 is LNHDA and CDR2 is SQIVND (reference sequence). The V and J ends lost 2 bases and 0 bases, in that order; junction bases with no gene match: 7. This CDR3 is built from 17 residues. CDR3 region: CASSIRTGGDSNQPQHF. In DNA form, the CDR3 reads TGTGCCAGTAGTATACGGACAGGAGGTGATAGCAATCAGCCCCAGCATTTT.

This rearrangement joins TRBV9 to TRBJ2-2, with D unresolved. The CDR3 is 14 residues long. Germline V gene data show CDR1 as SGDLS and CDR2 as YYNGEE. Trimming removed 0 bases from V and 6 bases from J, with 9 bases in between. The CDR3 region is CASSVALGSGELFF. The CDR3 DNA reads as TGTGCCAGCAGCGTAGCTTTGGGTTCCGGGGAGCTGTTTTTT. The whole variable domain, filled in from reference TRBV9 and TRBJ2-2, reads DSGVTQTPKHLITATGQRVTLRCSPRSGDLSVYWYQQSLDQGLQFLIQYYNGEERAKGNILERFSAQQFPDLHSELNLSSLELGDSALYFCASSVALGSGELFFGEGSRLTVL.

The chain couples TRBV29-1 to TRBJ2-1, with D maybe TRBD2 (6 bases). The CDR3 totals 14 residues. V was clipped by 6 bases and J by 7 bases, with 19 bases between them. Per germline, CDR1 SQVTM and CDR2 ANQGSEA. The CDR3 is CSVGVSGVRNEQFF. The DNA for the CDR3 is TGCAGCGTCGGGGTGTCGGGAGTCAGGAATGAGCAGTTCTTC.

The chain combines TRBV5-4 with TRBJ2-5; TRBD2 agrees at 8 bases. The junction had 4 bases not matched to a gene; V was cut back by 5 bases and J by 4 bases. The CDR3 extends over 13 amino acids. Germline CDR1 and CDR2: SGHNT and YYREEE (reference sequence). The CDR3 DNA sequence: TGTGCCAGCAGAGCCGCGGGGGGAGAGACCCAGTACTTC. This codes for CASRAAGGETQYF.

The chain joins TRBV19 to TRBJ1-6, with 7 bases fitting TRBD1. The CDR3 is made up of 16 amino acids. Germline assignment: CDR1 LNHDA and CDR2 SQIVND (reference sequence). V lost 3 bases, J lost 10 bases, and 12 bases stayed unmatched. CDR3 nucleotide sequence: TGTGCCAGTAGTATTGGGTCTGGGACAGTCAACTCACCCCTCCACTTT. Protein sequence: CASSIGSGTVNSPLHF.

The chain links TRBV12-3 or TRBV12-4 to TRBJ1-2; unclear D gene. Trimming left V 2 bases short and J 7 bases short, with 11 bases between. This CDR3 is built from 13 residues. The CDR3 nucleotides read TGTGCCAGCAGTTTATCGTCGTCTGGTGGCTACACCTTC. Protein sequence: CASSLSSSGGYTF.

This clone appeared once. The gene calls are TRBV10-3 and TRBJ1-1, with 7 bases that match TRBD1. The CDR3 has 14 residues. Germline trimming cut 7 bases from V and 7 bases from J; bases unmatched to any gene: 12. Germline-derived CDR1 and CDR2 are ENHRY and SYGVKD. The CDR3 sequence: CAINERQGGGEAFF. DNA for the CDR3: TGTGCCATCAATGAACGACAGGGTGGAGGTGAAGCTTTCTTT.

V gene TRBV11-3 combines with J gene TRBJ2-7, with D perhaps given as TRBD1 or TRBD2 (5 bases each). Trimming shortened V by 6 bases and J by 6 bases, and 21 bases separated the two germline ends. The CDR3 is made up of 15 amino acids. Germline V lookup: CDR1 SGHNT, CDR2 YENEEA. CDR3 nucleotides: TGTGCCAGCAGTAGGTCCGGGACCGGATTCGTCGAGCAGTACTTC. It is translated as CASSRSGTGFVEQYF.

The chain links TRBV7-8 to TRBJ1-1; tentatively, D is TRBD1 (5 bases). CDR1 and CDR2 from the germline V gene are SGHVS and FQNEAQ. V dropped 4 bases and J dropped 1 base, with 16 bases sitting between them. This CDR3 is built from 16 residues. The CDR3: CASSSSGPSRNTEAFF. CDR3 coding DNA: TGTGCCAGCAGCTCATCGGGGCCTTCGAGGAACACTGAAGCTTTCTTT.

The V gene is TRBV6-4, the J gene TRBJ1-2; no reliable D call. Trimming shortened V by 6 bases and J by 7 bases, and 15 bases separated the two germline ends. There are 13 residues in the CDR3. Germline CDR1 is MRHNA and CDR2 is SNTAGT. The CDR3 region has the DNA TGTGCCAGCAGCCCCGAGAGAGGTGGTGGCTACACCTTC. Its protein is CASSPERGGGYTF.

The chain joins TRBV19 to TRBJ2-7; 8 bases fit TRBD1. V gave up 4 bases and J gave up 3 bases; unmatched junction bases: 8. This CDR3 has 15 amino acids. Germline lookup yields CDR1 LNHDA and CDR2 SQIVND (reference sequence). The CDR3 DNA follows: TGTGCCAGTAGTAAGAGCCGGGACAGGTACTACGAGCAGTACTTC. Its protein is CASSKSRDRYYEQYF.

This chain connects TRBV5-4 to TRBJ1-2; D is perhaps TRBD1 (6 bases). This CDR3 is built from 14 residues. The V gene's germline CDR1 is SGHNT and CDR2 YYREEE (reference sequence). Trimming took off 0 bases at V and 0 bases at J, with 6 bases between the two ends. The chain's CDR3 is CASSLGQANYGYTF. CDR3 sequence (DNA): TGTGCCAGCAGCTTGGGACAGGCTAACTATGGCTACACCTTC.

This chain joins TRBV7-2 and TRBJ2-7; D tentatively reads TRBD1 or TRBD2 (5 bases each). This CDR3 spans 15 amino acids. Germline CDR1 SGHTA, CDR2 FQGNSA. V shed 5 bases and J shed 3 bases, with 17 bases lying between them. In nucleotides, the CDR3 is TGTGCCAGCAGCGCCTTACGACTGAGGGGCTACGAGCAGTACTTC. Encoded protein: CASSALRLRGYEQYF.

The chain carries TRBV19 and TRBJ2-1; D not resolved. This CDR3 region has 13 residues. V was shortened by 1 base and J by 7 bases, with 8 bases between the two germline ends. From germline, CDR1 is LNHDA and CDR2 SQIVND (reference sequence). The DNA of the CDR3 is TGTGCCAGTAGTATAGTTTCGGCAAATGAGCAGTTCTTC. Protein product: CASSIVSANEQFF.

The chain uses TRBV5-1 and TRBJ2-7; 8 bases fit TRBD2. CDR1 is SGHRS, CDR2 YFSETQ, per germline. Trimming removed 5 bases from V and 4 bases from J; junction bases left unmatched: 14. This CDR3 region has 16 residues. DNA for the CDR3: TGCGCCAGCAGACAGGCCGGAGCGGGGGCCTTTTACGAGCAGTACTTC. Its translation: CASRQAGAGAFYEQYF.

The chain joins TRBV12-3 or TRBV12-4 to TRBJ2-7; D is tentatively TRBD1 or TRBD2 (5 bases each). This CDR3 spans 13 amino acids. The germline V and J ends were trimmed by 4 bases and 6 bases, with 13 bases remaining between them. CDR3 bases: TGTGCCAGCAGTTCGAAGGGACGCCGCGAGCAGTACTTC. Protein product: CASSSKGRREQYF.

The chain is built from TRBV18 and TRBJ2-5; 14 nucleotides agree with TRBD2. The CDR3 has 15 amino acids. Germline CDR1 and CDR2: KGHSH and LQKENI. The V and J ends lost 3 bases and 7 bases, in that order; junction bases with no gene match: 4. In DNA form, the CDR3 reads TGTGCCAGCTCACCGGGACTAGCGGGGGAGGTGACCCAGTACTTC. Translated: CASSPGLAGEVTQYF.

A single count supports this clone. The chain uses TRBV14 and TRBJ1-2; D is ambiguous. The V gene lost 1 base and the J gene lost 3 bases, with 3 bases spanning the gap. Germline V gives CDR1 SGHDN, CDR2 FVKESK. The CDR3 spans 12 residues. The CDR3 coding sequence is TGTGCCAGCAGCCAAGGGCACTATGGCTACACCTTC. This codes for CASSQGHYGYTF. Drawing the rest from reference TRBV14 and TRBJ1-2, the complete variable domain is EAGVTQFPSHSVIEKGQTVTLRCDPISGHDNLYWYRRVMGKEIKFLLHFVKESKQDESGMPNNRFLAERTGGTYSTLKVQPAELEDSGVYFCASSQGHYGYTFGSGTRLTVV.

This chain joins TRBV6-2 or TRBV6-3 and TRBJ2-7; the D is unclear. Germline assignment: CDR1 MNHEY and CDR2 SVGEGT. Trimming took 6 bases from V and 6 from J, leaving 15 bases between them. CDR3 size: 13 residues. CDR3 coding DNA: TGTGCCAGCAGCCGACACCCCTCGTCCGAGCAGTACTTC. Encoded protein: CASSRHPSSEQYF.

This rearrangement joins TRBV19 to TRBJ1-1, with D perhaps TRBD1 (5 bases). CDR3 length equals 15 residues. Per the germline V gene, CDR1 is LNHDA and CDR2 is SQIVND (reference sequence). The V end was cut by 9 bases, the J end by 5 bases, with 22 bases between. This CDR3 reads CASCLDSGGRTEAFF. The CDR3 DNA reads as TGTGCCAGCTGCCTTGATTCGGGGGGGAGGACTGAAGCTTTCTTT.

V usage is TRBV12-3 or TRBV12-4 and J usage is TRBJ1-1; D gene unclear. Trimming removed 5 bases at V and 5 bases at J, with 6 bases between. The CDR3 runs 11 residues. This CDR3 is CASSRMTEAFF. The DNA for the CDR3 is TGTGCCAGCAGTCGTATGACTGAAGCTTTCTTT.

This chain links TRBV7-9 with TRBJ2-3; 10 nucleotides align to TRBD2. V dropped 1 base and J dropped 4; count of bases not matched to a gene: 5. Germline CDR1 reads SEHNR; CDR2 reads FQNEAQ (reference sequence). This CDR3 spans 16 amino acids. CDR3 DNA sequence: TGTGCCAGCAGCTTAGGGATTAGCGGGGGGTCAGATACGCAGTATTTT. It is translated as CASSLGISGGSDTQYF.

The chain combines TRBV28 with TRBJ1-2; D not resolved. Trimming removed 6 bases from V and 2 bases from J, with 16 bases in between. The germline V gene has CDR1 MDHEN and CDR2 SYDVKM. The CDR3 loop spans 15 amino acids. CDR3 in amino acids: CASRQQTGPNYGYTF. In DNA form, the CDR3 reads TGTGCCAGCAGGCAACAGACTGGCCCGAACTATGGCTACACCTTC.

This chain joins TRBV4-3 and TRBJ1-1; a possible D gene is TRBD1 (6 bases). V was cut by 7 bases and J by 1 base, with 10 bases left in between. CDR3 length equals 13 residues. CDR1 LGHNA and CDR2 YSLEER come from the germline V gene. CDR3 residues: CASTRGPNTEAFF. In nucleotides, the CDR3 is TGCGCCAGCACCAGGGGCCCGAACACTGAAGCTTTCTTT.